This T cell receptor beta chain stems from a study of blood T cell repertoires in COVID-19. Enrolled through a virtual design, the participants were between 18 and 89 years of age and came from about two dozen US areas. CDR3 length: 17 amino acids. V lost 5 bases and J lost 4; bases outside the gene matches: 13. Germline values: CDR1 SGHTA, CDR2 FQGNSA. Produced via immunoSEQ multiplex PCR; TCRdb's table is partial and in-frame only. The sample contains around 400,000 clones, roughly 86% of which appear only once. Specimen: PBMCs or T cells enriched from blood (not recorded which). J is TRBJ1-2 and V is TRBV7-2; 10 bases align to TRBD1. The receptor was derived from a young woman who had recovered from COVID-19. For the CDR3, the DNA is TGTGCCAGCAGCACCGGACAGGGGGAAAGCAAGATCTATGGCTACACCTTC. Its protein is CASSTGQGESKIYGYTF.